This T cell receptor beta chain stems from a study of T cells in Graves' hyperthyroidism and ophthalmopathy. TCR beta CDR3 region amplification was performed from RNA transcripts. Initially, a first-round RT-PCR of the TCR CDR3 employed the HTBI primer set. TCRdb re-derived calls from the multiplex PCR reads in MiXCR, one entry per CDR3 protein. Of more than 250,000 distinct CDR3 sequences in the sample, 13% to 15% are singletons; the top ten hold over 25%. Notes on the study in general: Ophthalmopathy and stable hyperthyroidism were told apart by a 13 V-J model.

Germline V CDR1 and CDR2: DFQATT, SNEGSKA (reference sequence). Trimming left V 7 bases short and J 0 bases short, with 25 bases between. There are 19 residues in the CDR3. This clonotype was picked up many times. No antigen is known for it. The rearrangement joins TRBV20-1 to TRBJ2-6, with D perhaps matching TRBD2 (7 bases). This TCR was sampled from a woman aged 50 to 60 with Graves' hyperthyroidism that later progressed to Graves' ophthalmopathy. The sequenced material came from blood. Here the CDR3 DNA reads TGCAGTGGAATACCAGCCTTGGGGGGGCCCCGCTCTGGGGCCAACGTCCTGACTTTC. This encodes CSGIPALGGPRSGANVLTF.